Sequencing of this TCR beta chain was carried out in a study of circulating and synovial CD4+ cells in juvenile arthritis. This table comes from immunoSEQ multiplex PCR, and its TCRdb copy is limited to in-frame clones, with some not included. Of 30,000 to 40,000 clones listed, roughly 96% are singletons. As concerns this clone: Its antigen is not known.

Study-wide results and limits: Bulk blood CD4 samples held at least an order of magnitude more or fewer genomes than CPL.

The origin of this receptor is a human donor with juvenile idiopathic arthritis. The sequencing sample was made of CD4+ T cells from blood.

For the CDR3, the DNA is TGTGCCAGCAGCGGGACAGGGGGAAATTCACCCCTCCACTTT. It encodes CASSGTGGNSPLHF. This rearrangement joins TRBV6-1 to TRBJ1-6; 11 bases agree with TRBD1. V shed 6 bases and J 7 bases; nucleotides not matched to a gene: 2. From germline, CDR1 is MNHNS and CDR2 SASEGT. The CDR3 contains 14 residues.